This T cell receptor beta chain derives from a study of blood T cell repertoires in COVID-19. Study-level background: The United States, Italy and Spain supplied acute and convalescent COVID-19 samples. T cells, B-cell-depleted T cells, or PBMCs provided the cDNA or gDNA that served as material.

Per the authors' pipeline: Counts of nucleated cells, estimated from reference gene primer amplification, were obtained. The method was immunoSEQ multiplex PCR; TCRdb's version includes in-frame clones alone and lacks a portion of them. The V and J calls and the clone size are those of that table, but D and trimming were determined from the DNA. The sample lists some 25,000 clones, 90% seen once, with 7.5% to 8% in the top ten. The sequence came from a human donor in a cohort sampled during active COVID-19. Sequencing used peripheral blood.

Written as DNA, the CDR3 is TGTGCCAGCCAGCCGACACAGGGAGACTATGGCTACACCTTC. It yields the protein CASQPTQGDYGYTF. The rearrangement links TRBV25-1 to TRBJ1-2; weak D call: TRBD1 (6 bases). The V and J ends lost 8 bases and 3 bases respectively, with 16 bases between them. The germline gives CDR1 MGHDK, CDR2 SYGVNS. The CDR3 contains 14 residues.